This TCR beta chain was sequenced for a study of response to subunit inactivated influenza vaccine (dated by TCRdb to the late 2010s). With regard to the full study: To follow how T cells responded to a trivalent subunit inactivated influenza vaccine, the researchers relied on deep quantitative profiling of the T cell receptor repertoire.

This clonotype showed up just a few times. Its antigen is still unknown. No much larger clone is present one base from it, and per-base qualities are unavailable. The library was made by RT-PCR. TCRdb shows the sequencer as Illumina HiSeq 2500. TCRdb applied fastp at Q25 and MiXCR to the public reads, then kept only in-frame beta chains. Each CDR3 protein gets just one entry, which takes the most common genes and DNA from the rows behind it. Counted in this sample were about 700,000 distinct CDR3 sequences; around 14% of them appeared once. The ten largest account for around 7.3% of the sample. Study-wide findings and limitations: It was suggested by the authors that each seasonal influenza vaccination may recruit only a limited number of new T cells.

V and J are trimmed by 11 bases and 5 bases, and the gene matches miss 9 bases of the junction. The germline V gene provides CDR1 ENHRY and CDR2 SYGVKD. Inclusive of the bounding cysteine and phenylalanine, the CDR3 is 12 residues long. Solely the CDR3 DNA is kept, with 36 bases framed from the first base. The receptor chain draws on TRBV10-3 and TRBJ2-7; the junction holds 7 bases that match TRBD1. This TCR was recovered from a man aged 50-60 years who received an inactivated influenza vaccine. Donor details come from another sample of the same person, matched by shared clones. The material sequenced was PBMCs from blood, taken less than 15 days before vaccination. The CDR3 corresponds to CASGRQGDEQYF. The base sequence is TGTGCCTCGGGGCGACAGGGTGACGAGCAGTACTTC.